A selection of T cell receptor beta chains follows, all from one sample in a study of blood T cell repertoires in COVID-19. Assay: immunoSEQ multiplex PCR; the TCRdb copy retains only in-frame clones and omits some. The data hold 200,000 to 250,000 clones, with about 91% observed a single time. Material: peripheral blood. These receptors were obtained from a woman aged 40 to 50 with acute or convalescent COVID-19. The CDR3 runs from the conserved cysteine through the conserved F or W. Fields, in order: D gene, V gene, CDR3 protein. The D gene is left open where the match is weak.

>NA|TRBV18
CASSHSPQSNQPQHF
>TRBD1|TRBV5-1
CASSLGPGQGTGIQYF
>NA|TRBV28
CASSLPSLGGNEKLFF
>NA|TRBV19
CASSKSVSGKETQYF
>NA|TRBV5-4
CASNLGGGTEAFF
>TRBD2|TRBV18
CASSPAGLALGYPGELFF
>NA|TRBV7-9
CASSPGVGNLQETQYF
>TRBD1|TRBV20-1
CSAGGQVYAKNIQYF
>NA|TRBV5-1
CASSLAGEAYGYTF
>NA|TRBV21-1
CASSVYRGGSTEAFF
>TRBD1|TRBV6-1
CASSETGQGYGYTF
>TRBD2|TRBV5-1
CASSLGPGLAGASNEQFF
>NA|TRBV3-1/TRBV3-2
CASSQILGGSDYGYTF
>TRBD1|TRBV2
CASQTGFGTGELFF
>TRBD1|TRBV4-1
CASSHIRTGDLDEKLFF
>NA|TRBV6-6
CASSYPPPGRDTEAFF
>TRBD2|TRBV5-1
CASSLDPLAGGLPRETQYF
>NA|TRBV27
CASSFDRSARPQHF
>NA|TRBV6-6
CASSYVRGETQYF
>NA|TRBV24-1
CATSVGTSTDTQYF
>NA|TRBV19
CASTFSSPGELFF
>NA|TRBV5-5
CASSLVAGRNEKLFF
>NA|TRBV27
CASSLSASRGYTF
>NA|TRBV19
CASSIEGPSTHSNEQFF
>NA|TRBV10-3
CAISESEGATSSYNEQFF
>TRBD2|TRBV2
CASRVGTRASSTDTQYF
>NA|TRBV10-3
CAIKGSGGRYNEQFF
>NA|TRBV6-6
CASRGLAIDTQYF
>TRBD2|TRBV6-5
CASSWTSGGTDTQYF
>TRBD2|TRBV5-5
CASSTGGVFQETQYF
>TRBD1|TRBV5-8
CASSSRQGNYGYTF
>NA|TRBV2
CASSESMGRGNTEAFF
>TRBD1|TRBV7-9
CASSLAGQASRNTIYF
>NA|TRBV11-3
CASSLEGTSSDTQYF
>NA|TRBV5-1
CASSSQRHDGETQYF
>TRBD2|TRBV29-1
CSVERVLATDTQYF
>NA|TRBV15
CATSAWGAGGTDTQYF